This T cell receptor beta chain is drawn from a study of blood T cell repertoires in COVID-19. In the study's own analysis: Estimates of nucleated cell counts were drawn from the amplification of reference gene primers. The assay was immunoSEQ multiplex PCR, and TCRdb's table has in-frame clones only and misses some. The D gene and trimming were derived from the DNA, and the V and J assignments and clone size from that table. This sample has hundreds of thousands of clones, with 70% to 90% found just once. V lost 0 bases and J lost 6; bases outside the gene matches: 7. The CDR3 has 17 amino acids. CDR1 and CDR2 from the germline V gene are SGHVS and FQNEAQ.

This sequence was found in a human donor in a cohort sampled during active COVID-19. Sequenced input: peripheral blood. V and J are TRBV7-8 and TRBJ1-6; 8 nucleotides align to TRBD1. This CDR3 reads CASSLAYPGQVNSPLHF. CDR3 coding DNA: TGTGCCAGCAGCTTAGCGTATCCGGGACAGGTTAATTCACCCCTCCACTTT.